The 26 T cell receptor beta chains below all came from one sample that was sequenced in a study of T cell responses to AZD1222 COVID-19 vaccine. Only in-frame clones appear in the TCRdb table, and some are missing; sequencing was by immunoSEQ multiplex PCR. The table records 150,000 to 200,000 clones, just over 90% of them present only once. The sequencing used peripheral blood, collected 28 days after the second AZD1222 dose. These receptors were collected from an adult who received the AZD1222 COVID-19 vaccine.

This clone was detected only a few times. The chain combines TRBV7-3 with TRBJ2-1; 9 nucleotides align to TRBD1. After removal of 5 bases from V and 5 bases from J, the junction contained 7 bases not matched to a gene. Germline V CDR1 and CDR2: SGHTA, FQGTGA. This CDR3 spans 15 amino acids. The CDR3 reads CASSLQGQGNNEQFF. The CDR3 DNA follows: TGTGCCAGCAGCCTCCAAGGACAGGGGAACAATGAGCAGTTCTTC.

The chain recombines TRBV4-1 with TRBJ1-2, with D perhaps TRBD1 (6 bases). This CDR3 comprises 15 residues. V shed 3 bases and J shed 5 bases, with 16 bases lying between them. CDR1 is MGHRA, CDR2 YSYEKL, per germline. Here the CDR3 reads CASSHITQGRYGYTF. The CDR3 bases are TGCGCCAGCAGCCATATAACACAGGGACGGTATGGCTACACCTTC.

This rearrangement joins TRBV6-1 to TRBJ1-1; TRBD1 might be the D (5 bases). Trimming pared 4 bases from V and 9 bases from J, leaving 15 bases between. The CDR3 totals 13 residues. Germline CDR1 reads MNHNS; CDR2 reads SASEGT. CDR3 loop: CASSGAPGLQAFF. In DNA, the CDR3 is TGTGCCAGCAGTGGAGCCCCAGGGCTCCAAGCTTTCTTT.

The chain carries TRBV3-1 (or the pseudogene TRBV3-2) and TRBJ1-1, with D perhaps TRBD1 (6 bases). The V and J ends lost 2 bases and 5 bases respectively, with 15 bases between them. Germline V lookup: CDR1 LGHDT, CDR2 YNNKEL (reference sequence). The CDR3 totals 15 residues. This CDR3 is CASSQPTSRGTEAFF. As DNA, the CDR3 is TGTGCCAGCAGCCAACCCACCTCGAGGGGGACTGAAGCTTTCTTT.

This chain uses TRBV6-5 with TRBJ1-5, with a tentative D call TRBD1 (6 bases). This CDR3 comprises 14 residues. Looked up from germline, CDR1 is MNHEY and CDR2 is SVGAGI. Trimming left V 7 bases short and J 2 bases short, with 12 bases between. Here the CDR3 DNA reads TGTGCCAGCAATGGGGGCGAGGGCAATCAGCCCCAGCATTTT. Amino acids: CASNGGEGNQPQHF.

This clone was seen a single time. The V and J genes are TRBV5-1 and TRBJ1-6; D is uncertain. Trimming took 0 bases from V and 10 from J, leaving 8 bases between them. The CDR3 length is 13 residues. Per the germline V gene, CDR1 is SGHRS and CDR2 is YFSETQ. The CDR3 DNA follows: TGCGCCAGCAGCTTGGAGGCATCCTCACCCCTCCACTTT. This encodes CASSLEASSPLHF.

This CDR3 is CASGTGKFLLGGNTIYF. DNA for the CDR3: TGTGCCAGCGGCACAGGGAAATTCCTTTTAGGAGGAAACACCATATATTTT. The J gene is TRBJ1-3, the V gene TRBV2; D is perhaps TRBD1 (6 bases). The CDR3 spans 17 residues. In germline, CDR1 is SNHLY, CDR2 FYNNEI. Trimming cost V 8 bases and J 4 bases, with 24 bases left between them.

The chain has TRBV6-5 and TRBJ2-7; 10 nucleotides agree with TRBD1. CDR3 size: 16 residues. CDR1 is MNHEY, CDR2 SVGAGI, per germline. V shed 4 bases, J shed 3 bases, and the junction held 9 bases outside the gene matches. The DNA of the CDR3 is TGTGCCAGCAGTTCACAGGTTCGGACAGGGGGCTACGAGCAGTACTTC. Its translation is CASSSQVRTGGYEQYF.

J is TRBJ1-1 and V is TRBV18, with 7 bases aligning to TRBD1. Losses at the gene ends were 5 bases for V and 0 bases for J; bases not matched to a gene: 6. Germline V lookup: CDR1 KGHSH, CDR2 LQKENI. The CDR3 extends over 15 amino acids. This CDR3 is CASSVTGVMNTEAFF. CDR3 nucleotides: TGTGCCAGCTCAGTCACAGGGGTTATGAACACTGAAGCTTTCTTT.

In nucleotides, the CDR3 is TGCAGTGCTGAGCAATATACGCAGTATTTT. It is translated as CSAEQYTQYF. The genes are TRBV20-1 and TRBJ2-3; no reliable D call. Germline V lookup: CDR1 DFQATT, CDR2 SNEGSKA (reference sequence). This CDR3 comprises 10 residues. The germline V and J ends were trimmed by 5 bases and 7 bases, with 7 bases remaining between them.

The chain links TRBV5-1 to TRBJ1-2; D ambiguous. Looked up from germline, CDR1 is SGHRS and CDR2 is YFSETQ. The V and J ends lost 0 bases and 4 bases respectively, with 7 bases between them. CDR3 length: 13 residues. In DNA form, the CDR3 reads TGCGCCAGCAGCTTGGATCAGATCTATGGCTACACCTTC. Its protein product is CASSLDQIYGYTF.

This rearrangement joins TRBV4-1 to TRBJ1-3, with a tentative D call TRBD1 (6 bases). CDR3 length equals 16 residues. The V end was cut by 4 bases, the J end by 0 bases, with 13 bases between. Germline loops: CDR1 MGHRA, CDR2 YSYEKL. Here the CDR3 DNA reads TGCGCCAGCAGCCCCGGACAGAGGAGCTCTGGAAACACCATATATTTT. Residues: CASSPGQRSSGNTIYF.

In DNA form, the CDR3 reads TGCGCCAGCAGCCAGACTAAGACAGGGTGGGGATATGGCTACACCTTC. Amino acids: CASSQTKTGWGYGYTF. The rearrangement links TRBV4-1 to TRBJ1-2; 7 positions agree with TRBD1. There are 16 residues in the CDR3. The junction had 12 bases not matched to a gene; V was cut back by 3 bases and J by 5 bases. Per germline, CDR1 MGHRA and CDR2 YSYEKL.

There are a few counts of this clone. The V call is TRBV9, the J call TRBJ1-2; 7 nucleotides agree with TRBD1. This CDR3 contains 15 residues. Germline V gene data show CDR1 as SGDLS and CDR2 as YYNGEE. Unmatched junction bases numbered 12, after V lost 2 bases and J lost 8 bases. This CDR3 is CASSVGTAQGLGYTF. For the CDR3, the DNA is TGTGCCAGCAGCGTTGGGACAGCCCAGGGGCTAGGCTACACCTTC.

CDR3 nucleotides: TGTGCCAGCAGCCAAGGTAGGGGATGGAACACTGAAGCTTTCTTT. Translated, it gives CASSQGRGWNTEAFF. The chain recombines TRBV14 with TRBJ1-1; weak D call: TRBD1 (5 bases). Trimming took 1 base from V and 1 from J, leaving 10 bases between them. The CDR3 has 15 amino acids. Germline assignment: CDR1 SGHDN and CDR2 FVKESK. Together with reference TRBV14 and TRBJ1-1, the CDR3 gives the full variable domain: EAGVTQFPSHSVIEKGQTVTLRCDPISGHDNLYWYRRVMGKEIKFLLHFVKESKQDESGMPNNRFLAERTGGTYSTLKVQPAELEDSGVYFCASSQGRGWNTEAFFGQGTRLTVV.

The chain links TRBV11-2 to TRBJ1-1, with no clear D. V lost 0 bases to trimming and J lost 8 bases, with 7 bases between them. The germline V gene encodes CDR1 SGHAT and CDR2 FQNNGV. This CDR3 spans 12 amino acids. CDR3 DNA: TGTGCCAGCAGCTTAGATCCGCAGGAAGCTTTCTTT. Its protein is CASSLDPQEAFF. The full variable domain, in which reference TRBV11-2 and TRBJ1-1 provide the parts outside the CDR3, is EAGVAQSPRYKIIEKRQSVAFWCNPISGHATLYWYQQILGQGPKLLIQFQNNGVVDDSQLPKDRFSAERLKGVDSTLKIQPAKLEDSAVYLCASSLDPQEAFFGQGTRLTVV.

The rearrangement links TRBV3-1 (or the pseudogene TRBV3-2) to TRBJ2-1, with a possible D match to TRBD2 (6 bases). The CDR3 is made up of 16 amino acids. V lost 4 bases and J 5 bases, leaving 18 bases between the germline ends. Germline values: CDR1 LGHDT, CDR2 YNNKEL (reference sequence). CDR3 region: CASSRGVGQVDNEQFF. The CDR3 DNA is TGTGCCAGCAGCCGGGGGGTGGGGCAGGTGGACAATGAGCAGTTCTTC.

J is TRBJ1-1 and V is TRBV9; D is perhaps TRBD1 (6 bases). Germline loops: CDR1 SGDLS, CDR2 YYNGEE. The germline V and J ends were trimmed by 3 bases and 6 bases, with 24 bases remaining between them. The CDR3 has 17 amino acids. DNA of the CDR3: TGTGCCAGCAGCGCTAGCATTAACAGGGTACGGATGTCTGAAGCTTTCTTT. Translation: CASSASINRVRMSEAFF.

This sequence joins TRBV11-2 and TRBJ2-7; 8 bases are shared with TRBD1. The V and J ends lost 2 bases and 6 bases, in that order; junction bases with no gene match: 0. This CDR3 spans 12 amino acids. The germline gives CDR1 SGHAT, CDR2 FQNNGV. The CDR3 loop is CASSLTGGEQYF. CDR3 DNA sequence: TGTGCCAGCAGCTTAACAGGGGGCGAGCAGTACTTC.

CDR3 DNA: TGTGCCAGCAGCTCCCTAGCCGGTCTCTACGAGCAGTACTTC. It encodes CASSSLAGLYEQYF. The genes are TRBV3-1 (or the pseudogene TRBV3-2) and TRBJ2-7; D possibly corresponds to TRBD2 (5 bases). V was trimmed by 5 bases and J by 3 bases, leaving 14 bases between them. In germline, CDR1 is LGHDT, CDR2 YNNKEL (reference sequence). The CDR3 totals 14 residues.

This clone has more than one count but fewer than ten. In nucleotides, the CDR3 is TGTGCCAGCAGCCAAGATGGGACTAGCGGGGGCAATGAGCAGTTCTTC. It specifies CASSQDGTSGGNEQFF. V is TRBV4-2 and J is TRBJ2-1; 14 bases fit TRBD2. The V gene end was trimmed by 0 bases and the J gene end by 6 bases; junction bases not matched to a gene: 1. Looked up from germline, CDR1 is LGHNA and CDR2 is YNFKEQ. The CDR3 sequence is 16 residues long.

The rearrangement links TRBV6-5 to TRBJ1-1; D is undetermined. The V gene's germline CDR1 is MNHEY and CDR2 SVGAGI. CDR3 size: 13 residues. Trimming removed 7 bases at V and 4 bases at J, with 13 bases between. In nucleotides, the CDR3 is TGTGCCAGCATAGAAGAGAAGACCACTGAAGCTTTCTTT. Protein sequence: CASIEEKTTEAFF.

The genes are TRBV10-3 and TRBJ1-1; TRBD1 might be the D (5 bases). CDR1 is ENHRY and CDR2 is SYGVKD in the germline V gene. The ends were cut back, 5 bases at V and 4 bases at J, with 11 bases in the middle. CDR3 size: 13 residues. The CDR3 reads CAISKGDSTEAFF. CDR3 bases: TGTGCCATCAGTAAAGGGGATTCCACTGAAGCTTTCTTT.

The gene calls are TRBV5-1 and TRBJ2-7, with 8 nucleotides matching TRBD2. The V segment lost 0 bases and the J segment 7 bases; nucleotides outside the gene matches: 12. Germline V gene sequence: CDR1 SGHRS, CDR2 YFSETQ. CDR3 length equals 16 residues. The CDR3, as DNA: TGCGCCAGCAGCTTGGATTTAGCGGGGCGCCTTGGGGAGCAGTACTTC. It codes for CASSLDLAGRLGEQYF. The entire variable domain, with the rest obtained from reference TRBV5-1 and TRBJ2-7, is as follows: KAGVTQTPRYLIKTRGQQVTLSCSPISGHRSVSWYQQTPGQGLQFLFEYFSETQRNKGNFPGRFSGRQFSNSRSEMNVSTLELGDSALYLCASSLDLAGRLGEQYFGPGTRLTVT.

The V call is TRBV7-2, the J call TRBJ1-4; 9 bases match TRBD1. The ends lost 2 bases at V and 7 bases at J; junction bases unmatched: 8. Germline V CDR1 and CDR2: SGHTA, FQGNSA. This CDR3 spans 16 amino acids. CDR3 coding DNA: TGTGCCAGCAGCTTAAGTGGGGGACAGGGTGGTGAAAAACTGTTTTTT. Translation: CASSLSGGQGGEKLFF.

The chain employs TRBV5-8 and TRBJ1-5; 7 nucleotides line up with TRBD1. V trimming: 4 bases; J trimming: 1 base; junction bases outside the gene matches: 8. Germline V gene data show CDR1 as SGHTS and CDR2 as YDEGEE. The CDR3 runs 16 residues. CDR3 nucleotide sequence: TGTGCCAGCAGCCCAGGGGGGCACAGGAGCAATCAGCCCCAGCATTTT. Translating it yields CASSPGGHRSNQPQHF.